A selection of T cell receptor beta chains follows, all from one sample in a study of technical replicates of blood from several donors. The assay was immunoSEQ multiplex PCR, and TCRdb's table has in-frame clones only and misses some. The table has tens of thousands of clones, 96% seen once. Material for sequencing was T cells isolated from PBMCs. These receptors all stem from a human donor in good health. Both conserved end residues are part of each CDR3.

v_gene: TRBV2; j_gene: TRBJ2-2; CDR3aa: CASSPELGGELFF
v_gene: TRBV30; j_gene: TRBJ1-3; CDR3aa: CAWSLGLGRSGNTIYF
v_gene: TRBV27; j_gene: TRBJ1-2; CDR3aa: CASSPGEFYGYTF
v_gene: TRBV18; j_gene: TRBJ1-1; CDR3aa: CASSPYRWAGSRDTEAFF
v_gene: TRBV7-9; j_gene: TRBJ2-2; CDR3aa: CASSVSGEGELFF
v_gene: TRBV28; j_gene: TRBJ2-7; CDR3aa: CASSFNYEQYF
v_gene: TRBV14; j_gene: TRBJ1-2; CDR3aa: CASSPGGLYGYTF
v_gene: TRBV6-5; j_gene: TRBJ2-1; CDR3aa: CASKRDPYNEQFF
v_gene: TRBV7-3; j_gene: TRBJ2-1; CDR3aa: CASSPPPYRSYNEQFF
v_gene: TRBV27; j_gene: TRBJ2-2; CDR3aa: CASSLSRGNTGELFF
v_gene: TRBV5-1; j_gene: TRBJ2-1; CDR3aa: CASSLGGRYNEQFF
v_gene: TRBV5-6; j_gene: TRBJ1-4; CDR3aa: CASSYDSEKLFF
v_gene: TRBV5-1; j_gene: TRBJ1-1; CDR3aa: CASSPAWARYTEAFF
v_gene: TRBV25-1; j_gene: TRBJ2-3; CDR3aa: CASSVGGTSASTDTQYF
v_gene: TRBV9; j_gene: TRBJ1-2; CDR3aa: CASSVGDRLISYGYTF
v_gene: TRBV28; j_gene: TRBJ1-4; CDR3aa: CGIRGREKLFF
v_gene: TRBV4-1; j_gene: TRBJ1-4; CDR3aa: CASSLVGNDEKLFF
v_gene: TRBV9; j_gene: TRBJ2-1; CDR3aa: CASSASGGLISGEQFF
v_gene: TRBV4-3; j_gene: TRBJ2-7; CDR3aa: CASSQGRASGAYEQYF
v_gene: TRBV11-2; j_gene: TRBJ1-1; CDR3aa: CASSLVQDTEAFF
v_gene: TRBV7-2; j_gene: TRBJ2-1; CDR3aa: CASSLVGETSPSGEQFF
v_gene: TRBV10-1; j_gene: TRBJ2-1; CDR3aa: CASSGPGVSYNEQFF
v_gene: TRBV25-1; j_gene: TRBJ1-1; CDR3aa: CASSDTGTEAFF
v_gene: TRBV6-5; j_gene: TRBJ1-2; CDR3aa: CATNTRDYGYTF
v_gene: TRBV15; j_gene: TRBJ2-3; CDR3aa: CATSRSRRATTDTQYF
v_gene: TRBV6-6; j_gene: TRBJ2-1; CDR3aa: CASSWTGVESGEQFF
v_gene: TRBV29-1; j_gene: TRBJ1-3; CDR3aa: CSVEDLGGYTIYF
v_gene: TRBV7-9; j_gene: TRBJ1-1; CDR3aa: CASSLETEAFF
v_gene: TRBV7-6; j_gene: TRBJ2-1; CDR3aa: CASSLGPSSDEQFF
v_gene: TRBV6-1; j_gene: TRBJ1-4; CDR3aa: CASSALQGEKLFF
v_gene: TRBV7-7; j_gene: TRBJ2-3; CDR3aa: CASSQTSGPPGDTQYF
v_gene: TRBV6-5; j_gene: TRBJ2-2; CDR3aa: CASSSGSGIGELFF
v_gene: TRBV5-1; j_gene: TRBJ1-5; CDR3aa: CASSYTGGNQPQHF
v_gene: TRBV6-5; j_gene: TRBJ2-1; CDR3aa: CASSYSGSGRINEQFF
v_gene: TRBV6-1; j_gene: TRBJ2-1; CDR3aa: CASSGLAGRHEQFF
v_gene: TRBV7-9; j_gene: TRBJ2-7; CDR3aa: CASSYRDRRSEQYF
v_gene: TRBV29-1; j_gene: TRBJ2-7; CDR3aa: CSGQGAYEQYF
v_gene: TRBV7-9; j_gene: TRBJ2-1; CDR3aa: CASLPEAGGPKNEQFF
v_gene: TRBV9; j_gene: TRBJ2-3; CDR3aa: CASSLAGTSTDTQYF
v_gene: TRBV10-3; j_gene: TRBJ2-1; CDR3aa: CATSEPSYNEQFF
v_gene: TRBV30; j_gene: TRBJ2-2; CDR3aa: CAWWREEGRELFF
v_gene: TRBV15; j_gene: TRBJ2-7; CDR3aa: CATSRDVQGYEQYF
v_gene: TRBV6-5; j_gene: TRBJ2-1; CDR3aa: CASGAGGVNEQFF
v_gene: TRBV30; j_gene: TRBJ2-7; CDR3aa: CAWSVVEQYF
v_gene: TRBV7-8; j_gene: TRBJ2-7; CDR3aa: CASSLSAGGLYEQYF
v_gene: TRBV6-1; j_gene: TRBJ1-5; CDR3aa: CASRVGANNQPQHF
v_gene: TRBV7-6; j_gene: TRBJ1-3; CDR3aa: CASSLSSGYGNTIYF
v_gene: TRBV7-8; j_gene: TRBJ2-5; CDR3aa: CASSRLAGGYETQYF